These 23 T cell receptor beta chains were all obtained from the same sample, sequenced in a study of cytomegalovirus exposure and HLA in healthy donors. PCR was performed using 60 Vbeta and 13 Jbeta primers. Data came from immunoSEQ multiplex PCR; TCRdb stores just in-frame clones and leaves some out. The table has under 200,000 clones, 60% to 85% seen once. Material: PBMCs. Receptors originate from a female donor in good health and CMV-seronegative.

The rearrangement uses TRBV5-4 and TRBJ2-7; D perhaps matches TRBD2 (5 bases). The CDR3 has 15 residues. Trimming removed 0 bases at V and 0 bases at J, with 10 bases between. Germline assignment: CDR1 SGHNT and CDR2 YYREEE (reference sequence). The CDR3: CASSLGGLSSYEQYF. The CDR3 DNA follows: TGTGCCAGCAGCTTGGGCGGGCTGAGCTCCTACGAGCAGTACTTC. The complete variable domain, with remaining parts taken from reference TRBV5-4 and TRBJ2-7, reads ETGVTQSPTHLIKTRGQQVTLRCSSQSGHNTVSWYQQALGQGPQFIFQYYREEENGRGNFPPRFSGLQFPNYSSELNVNALELDDSALYLCASSLGGLSSYEQYFGPGTRLTVT.

The gene calls are TRBV11-2 and TRBJ1-3; perhaps TRBD1 as D (6 bases). Germline V gives CDR1 SGHAT, CDR2 FQNNGV. V was clipped by 1 base and J by 2 bases, with 9 bases between them. This CDR3 has 15 residues. CDR3 sequence: CASSLAGAAGNTIYF. The DNA of the CDR3 is TGTGCCAGCAGCTTAGCAGGGGCAGCTGGAAACACCATATATTTT.

J is TRBJ1-5 and V is TRBV9; the D gene is possibly TRBD1 (5 bases). The germline CDR1 and CDR2 sequences are SGDLS and YYNGEE. V lost 1 base to trimming and J lost 2 bases, with 10 bases between them. The CDR3 runs to 15 residues. The CDR3 is CASSVSTAGNQPQHF. CDR3 sequence (DNA): TGTGCCAGCAGCGTATCGACAGCAGGCAATCAGCCCCAGCATTTT.

The genes are TRBV27 and TRBJ2-7; TRBD2 is a possible D gene (5 bases). Trimming took 2 bases from V and 1 from J, leaving 9 bases between them. CDR1 and CDR2 (germline): MNHEY, SMNVEV (reference sequence). The CDR3 spans 14 residues. CDR3 DNA: TGTGCCAGCAGTTTAATACGGGAATCCTACGAGCAGTACTTC. As protein: CASSLIRESYEQYF.

V usage is TRBV18 and J usage is TRBJ1-5; 10 nucleotides align to TRBD1. Per the germline V gene, CDR1 is KGHSH and CDR2 is LQKENI. The CDR3 is 14 residues long. V lost 2 bases, J lost 7 bases, and 2 bases stayed unmatched. For the CDR3, the DNA is TGTGCCAGCTCACCAGGGACAGGGGAACAGCCCCAGCATTTT. Amino acid sequence: CASSPGTGEQPQHF.

The rearrangement uses TRBV6-6 and TRBJ2-5, with D tentatively TRBD2 (6 bases). CDR1 and CDR2 from the germline V gene are MNHNY and SVGAGI (reference sequence). V lost 2 bases and J 1 base, leaving 8 bases between the germline ends. The CDR3 contains 14 residues. CDR3 nucleotide sequence: TGTGCCAGCAGTTACGGGGACTCCCAAGAGACCCAGTACTTC. Its protein product is CASSYGDSQETQYF.

The chain recombines TRBV6-1 with TRBJ2-7; D perhaps matches TRBD2 (6 bases). This CDR3 has 15 residues. Germline-derived CDR1 and CDR2 are MNHNS and SASEGT. V gave up 0 bases and J gave up 6 bases, with 15 bases separating them. CDR3 sequence (DNA): TGTGCCAGCAGTGAAGCTAGCGGTTTAAACCTCGAGCAGTACTTC. Encoded protein: CASSEASGLNLEQYF.

In its sample, this clone was seen a few times. This rearrangement joins TRBV10-1 to TRBJ1-1; D not certain. Germline V lookup: CDR1 WNHNN, CDR2 SYGVQD (reference sequence). V lost 3 bases and J lost 1, with 6 bases in between. The CDR3 contains 13 residues. The CDR3 loop is CASSETSNTEAFF. Here the CDR3 DNA reads TGCGCCAGCAGTGAAACATCGAACACTGAAGCTTTCTTT.

In the case of this clone: A read error may produce the germline difference seen at one junction end. The chain is built from TRBV15 and TRBJ2-7; 10 bases are shared with TRBD1. The CDR3 is 14 residues long. Germline lookup yields CDR1 LNHNV and CDR2 YYDKDF (reference sequence). The CDR3 spells CATSRDLGQGLLLF. CDR3 nucleotides: TGTGCCACCAGCAGAGATTTGGGACAGGGGCTCCTCCTCTTC.

The chain uses TRBV13 and TRBJ2-7; 9 positions agree with TRBD1. This CDR3 comprises 14 residues. Germline CDR1 reads PRHDT; CDR2 reads FYEKMQ (reference sequence). Germline trimming cut 5 bases from V and 1 base from J; bases unmatched to any gene: 3. The CDR3 DNA reads as TGTGCCAGCAGCACACAGGGGGCGTCCTACGAGCAGTACTTC. Its protein product is CASSTQGASYEQYF.

CDR3 residues: CASSPEGRGANSPLHF. DNA for the CDR3: TGCGCCAGCAGCCCGGAGGGACGAGGGGCTAATTCACCCCTCCACTTT. V gene TRBV5-1 combines with J gene TRBJ1-6, with D possibly TRBD1 on 5 matching bases. Looked up from germline, CDR1 is SGHRS and CDR2 is YFSETQ. V lost 4 bases to trimming and J lost 6 bases, with 17 bases between them. The CDR3 extends over 16 amino acids.

The rearrangement joins TRBV6-6 to TRBJ1-1; D possibly corresponds to TRBD1 (5 bases). V lost 8 bases and J lost 1, with 11 bases in between. This CDR3 is 13 amino acids long. In germline, CDR1 is MNHNY, CDR2 SVGAGI (reference sequence). CDR3: CASRIDRNTEAFF. In DNA, the CDR3 is TGTGCCAGCCGAATAGACAGGAACACTGAAGCTTTCTTT.

The V gene is TRBV19, the J gene TRBJ1-2; the match to TRBD1 covers 10 bases. Germline CDR1 and CDR2: LNHDA and SQIVND (reference sequence). The V and J ends lost 8 bases and 5 bases, in that order; junction bases with no gene match: 11. This CDR3 contains 15 residues. The CDR3 loop reads CASRRDRGIGYGYTF. The DNA for the CDR3 is TGTGCCAGTCGACGGGACAGGGGTATAGGTTATGGCTACACCTTC. The whole variable domain, remainder taken from reference TRBV19 and TRBJ1-2, is DGGITQSPKYLFRKEGQNVTLSCEQNLNHDAMYWYRQDPGQGLRLIYYSQIVNDFQKGDIAEGYSVSREKKESFPLTVTSAQKNPTAFYLCASRRDRGIGYGYTFGSGTRLTVV.

The V and J genes are TRBV10-2 and TRBJ2-7; 8 nucleotides line up with TRBD2. The V gene end was trimmed by 2 bases and the J gene end by 6 bases; junction bases not matched to a gene: 6. Germline V gives CDR1 WSHSY, CDR2 SAAADI. The CDR3 runs 14 residues. The CDR3 DNA sequence: TGCGCCAGCAGTGAGCGCAAGCGGGGGAGCGAGCAGTACTTC. This codes for CASSERKRGSEQYF.

The chain has TRBV4-1 and TRBJ2-2, with unresolved D. The V and J ends lost 1 base and 1 base respectively, with 10 bases between them. CDR3 size: 16 residues. Per the germline V gene, CDR1 is MGHRA and CDR2 is YSYEKL. The CDR3 nucleotides are TGCGCCAGCAGCCAAGTGGCGCAGGTGAACACCGGGGAGCTGTTTTTT. Protein sequence: CASSQVAQVNTGELFF.

The V and J genes are TRBV7-2 and TRBJ2-2; 7 bases match TRBD1. This CDR3 comprises 15 residues. CDR1 SGHTA and CDR2 FQGNSA come from the germline V gene. With V trimmed by 4 bases and J by 2 bases, 4 bases remained unmatched. The CDR3 DNA sequence: TGTGCCAGCAGCTGGGACAGCCTCAACACCGGGGAGCTGTTTTTT. Protein: CASSWDSLNTGELFF.

This chain joins TRBV28 and TRBJ2-7; D is unresolved. There are 12 residues in the CDR3. V was clipped by 6 bases and J by 2 bases, with 8 bases between them. Germline V gene lookup returns CDR1 MDHEN and CDR2 SYDVKM. The CDR3 loop reads CASRMAPYEQYF. CDR3 in DNA: TGTGCCAGCAGGATGGCCCCCTACGAGCAGTACTTC.

This rearrangement joins TRBV28 to TRBJ1-1, with 11 bases fitting TRBD1. There are 14 residues in the CDR3. With V trimmed by 5 bases and J by 4 bases, 3 bases remained unmatched. CDR1 MDHEN and CDR2 SYDVKM come from the germline V gene. Here the CDR3 reads CASSPGTGGTEAFF. CDR3 DNA: TGTGCCAGCAGTCCCGGGACAGGGGGCACTGAAGCTTTCTTT.

The rearrangement joins TRBV2 to TRBJ2-1; 9 nucleotides agree with TRBD2. CDR1 SNHLY and CDR2 FYNNEI come from the germline V gene. The V gene end was trimmed by 5 bases and the J gene end by 10 bases; junction bases not matched to a gene: 3. This CDR3 region has 12 residues. The CDR3 coding sequence is TGTGCCAGCAGTTTCGGACTAGCGGAGCAGTTCTTC. This codes for CASSFGLAEQFF.

The sample holds a few counts of this clone. The gene calls are TRBV14 and TRBJ1-1; D gene uncertain. The CDR3 runs 14 residues. V shed 4 bases and J shed 0 bases, with 9 bases lying between them. Germline lookup yields CDR1 SGHDN and CDR2 FVKESK. The CDR3 here is CASSRPGMNTEAFF. The CDR3, as DNA: TGTGCCAGCAGCCGGCCAGGAATGAACACTGAAGCTTTCTTT.

The J gene is TRBJ2-1, the V gene TRBV7-9, with 10 bases matching TRBD2. The V segment lost 3 bases and the J segment 0 bases; nucleotides outside the gene matches: 2. The CDR3 totals 16 residues. CDR1 SEHNR and CDR2 FQNEAQ come from the germline V gene (reference sequence). CDR3 DNA: TGTGCCAGCAGCTTTCCTAGCGGGAGCTCCTACAATGAGCAGTTCTTC. Its translation is CASSFPSGSSYNEQFF.

This clone was recorded a few times. V and J are TRBV18 and TRBJ1-2; 9 nucleotides align to TRBD1. Unmatched junction bases numbered 9, after V lost 7 bases and J lost 6 bases. The CDR3 has 14 amino acids. Looked up from germline, CDR1 is KGHSH and CDR2 is LQKENI. The chain's CDR3 is CASYEGQGINGYTF. The CDR3 bases are TGTGCCAGCTACGAAGGACAGGGGATCAATGGCTACACCTTC.

The sample holds a few counts of this clone. The chain carries TRBV6-6 and TRBJ2-1; possible D gene TRBD2, 5 bases. CDR1 and CDR2 (germline): MNHNY, SVGAGI (reference sequence). The germline V and J ends were trimmed by 6 bases and 9 bases, with 9 bases remaining between them. The length of the CDR3 is 11 residues. Written as DNA, the CDR3 is TGTGCCAGCAGCATCGGACTTGAGCAGTTCTTC. Its translation: CASSIGLEQFF.